This T cell receptor beta chain is drawn from a study of cytomegalovirus exposure and HLA in healthy donors. Produced via immunoSEQ multiplex PCR; TCRdb's table is partial and in-frame only. The sample contains tens of thousands of clones, roughly 90% of which appear only once. The CDR3 has 17 residues. Looked up from germline, CDR1 is WNHNN and CDR2 is SYGVQD (reference sequence). Trimming removed 7 bases from V and 0 bases from J; junction bases left unmatched: 13. This sequence joins TRBV10-1 and TRBJ2-5; 8 bases line up with TRBD2. The sample was PBMCs. The TCR sequence derives from a man between 18 and 35 years old in good health and CMV-seronegative. The CDR3 protein is CASTWATERENQETQYF. CDR3 bases: TGCGCCAGCACTTGGGCAACAGAGCGGGAGAACCAAGAGACCCAGTACTTC.